These 8 T cell receptor beta chains came from one sample sequenced in a study of blood T cell repertoires in COVID-19. Sequencing used immunoSEQ multiplex PCR; TCRdb keeps in-frame clones, though not all of them. The sample shows a few hundred thousand clones, 80% to 90% of them seen only once. Sequenced: PBMCs or T cells enriched from blood (not recorded which). Receptors originate from a man aged 40-49 years who had recovered from COVID-19.

The V gene is TRBV3-1 (or the pseudogene TRBV3-2), the J gene TRBJ1-5, with D possibly matching TRBD1 (5 bases). V lost 5 bases and J lost 4, with 18 bases in between. Germline CDR1 is LGHDT and CDR2 is YNNKEL (reference sequence). There are 16 residues in the CDR3. The CDR3 reads CASSLNSRGGNQPQHF. CDR3 DNA sequence: TGTGCCAGCAGCTTAAACTCTAGGGGTGGGAATCAGCCCCAGCATTTT.

This clone has just one count. The rearrangement joins TRBV30 to TRBJ2-2; tentatively, D is TRBD2 (5 bases). Germline-derived CDR1 and CDR2 are GTSNPN and SVGIG (reference sequence). The CDR3 runs 16 residues. Trimming pared 0 bases from V and 3 bases from J, leaving 14 bases between. The CDR3 reads CAWSVPRGRDTGELFF. For the CDR3, the DNA is TGTGCCTGGAGTGTACCTCGGGGAAGGGACACCGGGGAGCTGTTTTTT.

The rearrangement links TRBV7-9 to TRBJ2-7; D remains unclear. There are 13 residues in the CDR3. Trimming removed 5 bases at V and 6 bases at J, with 14 bases between. Per germline, CDR1 SEHNR and CDR2 FQNEAQ (reference sequence). The CDR3 DNA is TGTGCCAGCAGCCCACTGACCGGGTCCGAGCAGTACTTC. Amino acid sequence: CASSPLTGSEQYF.

This chain links TRBV7-3 with TRBJ2-7; TRBD1 matches at 8 bases. Germline V gives CDR1 SGHTA, CDR2 FQGTGA. The V and J ends lost 5 bases and 3 bases, in that order; junction bases with no gene match: 12. The CDR3 length is 16 residues. CDR3 sequence: CASSPHGTGGLYEQYF. For the CDR3, the DNA is TGTGCCAGCAGCCCCCATGGGACAGGTGGACTCTACGAGCAGTACTTC.

This clone has at least ten counts. The CDR3 bases are TGTGCCAGCAGCCCCCGAAGACTAGCGGGGGTAGAGACCCAGTACTTC. Translation gives CASSPRRLAGVETQYF. The V call is TRBV7-2, the J call TRBJ2-5; 12 nucleotides line up with TRBD2. Germline V gives CDR1 SGHTA, CDR2 FQGNSA. The junction had 8 bases not matched to a gene; V was cut back by 5 bases and J by 4 bases. CDR3 length: 16 amino acids.

The chain recombines TRBV7-9 with TRBJ2-6; perhaps TRBD1 as D (5 bases). The germline gives CDR1 SEHNR, CDR2 FQNEAQ (reference sequence). This CDR3 is built from 14 residues. Trimming removed 5 bases from V and 0 bases from J, with 5 bases in between. CDR3 nucleotide sequence: TGTGCCAGCAGCGACAGCTCTGGGGCCAACGTCCTGACTTTC. Protein: CASSDSSGANVLTF.

The CDR3 here is CSALGQGLGGYTF. Here the CDR3 DNA reads TGCAGCGCTCTGGGACAGGGGCTTGGAGGCTACACCTTC. The chain is built from TRBV29-1 and TRBJ1-2, with 10 bases fitting TRBD1. Germline V CDR1 and CDR2: SQVTM, ANQGSEA. The J segment lost 8 bases and the V segment lost 7 bases, leaving 10 bases of the junction unmatched. CDR3 length: 13 amino acids.

This clone was detected a few times. The chain has TRBV4-1 and TRBJ2-7; 7 bases agree with TRBD1. Germline trimming cut 6 bases from V and 3 bases from J; bases unmatched to any gene: 2. Per the germline V gene, CDR1 is MGHRA and CDR2 is YSYEKL. The CDR3 spans 12 residues. The CDR3 DNA is TGCGCCAGCAGTAGACAGGGCTACGAGCAGTACTTC. Protein product: CASSRQGYEQYF.